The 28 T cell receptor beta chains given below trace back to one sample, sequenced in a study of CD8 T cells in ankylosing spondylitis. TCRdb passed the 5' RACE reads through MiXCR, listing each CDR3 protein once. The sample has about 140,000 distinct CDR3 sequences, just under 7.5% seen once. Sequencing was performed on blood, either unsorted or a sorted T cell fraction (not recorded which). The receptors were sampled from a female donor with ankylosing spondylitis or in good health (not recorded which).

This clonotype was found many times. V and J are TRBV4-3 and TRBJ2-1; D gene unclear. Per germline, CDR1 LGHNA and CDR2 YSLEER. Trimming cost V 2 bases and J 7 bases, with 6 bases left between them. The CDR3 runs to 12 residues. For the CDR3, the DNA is TGCGCCAGCAGCCAACAAGGGAATGAGCAGTTCTTC. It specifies CASSQQGNEQFF.

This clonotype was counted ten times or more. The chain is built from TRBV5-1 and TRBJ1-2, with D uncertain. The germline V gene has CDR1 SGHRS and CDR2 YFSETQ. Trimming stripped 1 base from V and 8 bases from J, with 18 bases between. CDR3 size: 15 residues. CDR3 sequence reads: CASSLQAHDRPGYTF. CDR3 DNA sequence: TGCGCCAGCAGCTTGCAGGCCCACGACCGGCCGGGCTACACCTTC.

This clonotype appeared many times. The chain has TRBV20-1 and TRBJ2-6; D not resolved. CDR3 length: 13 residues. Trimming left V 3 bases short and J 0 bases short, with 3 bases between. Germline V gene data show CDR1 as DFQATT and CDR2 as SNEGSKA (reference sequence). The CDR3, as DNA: TGCAGTGCTAGTATCTCTGGGGCCAACGTCCTGACTTTC. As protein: CSASISGANVLTF.

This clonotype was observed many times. The DNA of the CDR3 is TGTGCCAGCAGGACGGACAGGGGAAGCACAGATACGCAGTATTTT. Translation gives CASRTDRGSTDTQYF. The chain uses TRBV12-3 or TRBV12-4 and TRBJ2-3; 9 bases map to TRBD1. CDR3 length: 15 residues. Trimming at V came to 6 bases and at J to 0 bases, leaving 4 bases not matched to a gene.

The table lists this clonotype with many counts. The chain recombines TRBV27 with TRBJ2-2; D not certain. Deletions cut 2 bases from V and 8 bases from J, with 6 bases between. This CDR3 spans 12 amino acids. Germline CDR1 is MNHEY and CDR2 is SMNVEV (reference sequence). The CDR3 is CASSLPSGELFF. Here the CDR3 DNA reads TGTGCCAGCAGTTTACCCTCTGGGGAGCTGTTTTTT.

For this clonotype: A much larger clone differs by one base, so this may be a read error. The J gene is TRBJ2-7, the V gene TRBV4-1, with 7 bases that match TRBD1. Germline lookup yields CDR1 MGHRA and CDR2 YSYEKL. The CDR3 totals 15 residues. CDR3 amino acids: CASSQEGTVSCEQYF. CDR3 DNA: TGCGCCAGCAGCCAAGAAGGGACAGTCTCCTGCGAGCAGTACTTC.

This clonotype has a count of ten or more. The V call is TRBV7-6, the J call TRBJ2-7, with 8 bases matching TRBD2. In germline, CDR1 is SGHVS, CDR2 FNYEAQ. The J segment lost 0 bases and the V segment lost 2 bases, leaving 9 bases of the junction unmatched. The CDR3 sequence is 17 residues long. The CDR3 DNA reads TGTGCCAGCAGCTTAAATTCGGGGGGGCCGAGCTCCTACGAGCAGTACTTC. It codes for CASSLNSGGPSSYEQYF.

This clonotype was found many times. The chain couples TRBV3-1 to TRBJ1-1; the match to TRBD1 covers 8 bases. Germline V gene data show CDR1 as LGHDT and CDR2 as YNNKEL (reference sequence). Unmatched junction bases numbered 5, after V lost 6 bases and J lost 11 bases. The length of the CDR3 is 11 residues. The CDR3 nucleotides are TGTGCCAGCAGTATGACAGGGGATGCTTTCTTT. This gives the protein CASSMTGDAFF. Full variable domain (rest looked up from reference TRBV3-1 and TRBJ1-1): DTAVSQTPKYLVTQMGNDKSIKCEQNLGHDTMYWYKQDSKKFLKIMFSYNNKELIINETVPNRFSPKSPDKAHLNLHINSLELGDSAVYFCASSMTGDAFFGQGTRLTVV.

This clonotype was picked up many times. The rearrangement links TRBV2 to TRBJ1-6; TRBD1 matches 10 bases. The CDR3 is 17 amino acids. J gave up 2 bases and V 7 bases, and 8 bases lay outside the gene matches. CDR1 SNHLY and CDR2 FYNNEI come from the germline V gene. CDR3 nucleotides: TGTGCCAGCAATACCGGGACAGGGGACACCTATAATTCACCCCTCCACTTT. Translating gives CASNTGTGDTYNSPLHF.

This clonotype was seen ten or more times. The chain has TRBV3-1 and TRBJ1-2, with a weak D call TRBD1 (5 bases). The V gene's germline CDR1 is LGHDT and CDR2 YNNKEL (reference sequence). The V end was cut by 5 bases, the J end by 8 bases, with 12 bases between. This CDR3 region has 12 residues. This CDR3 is CASSDIQGGYTF. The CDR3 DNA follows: TGTGCCAGCAGCGACATTCAGGGCGGCTACACCTTC.

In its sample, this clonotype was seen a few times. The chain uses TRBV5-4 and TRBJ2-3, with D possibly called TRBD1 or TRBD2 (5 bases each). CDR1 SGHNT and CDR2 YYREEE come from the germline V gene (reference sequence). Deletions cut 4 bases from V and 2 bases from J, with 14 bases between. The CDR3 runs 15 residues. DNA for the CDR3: TGTGCCAGCAGCCCGAGGGCAGGGTACACAGATACGCAGTATTTT. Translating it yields CASSPRAGYTDTQYF.

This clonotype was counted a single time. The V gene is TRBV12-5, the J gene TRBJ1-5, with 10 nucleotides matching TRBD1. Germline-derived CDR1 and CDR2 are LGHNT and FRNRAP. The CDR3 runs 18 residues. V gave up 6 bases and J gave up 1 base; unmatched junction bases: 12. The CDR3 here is CASGQTGGLSESNQPQHF. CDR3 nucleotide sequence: TGTGCTAGTGGACAGACAGGGGGCCTATCGGAAAGCAATCAGCCCCAGCATTTT. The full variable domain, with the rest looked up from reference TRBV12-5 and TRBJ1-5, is DARVTQTPRHKVTEMGQEVTMRCQPILGHNTVFWYRQTMMQGLELLAYFRNRAPLDDSGMPKDRFSAEMPDATLATLKIQPSEPRDSAVYFCASGQTGGLSESNQPQHFGDGTRLSIL.

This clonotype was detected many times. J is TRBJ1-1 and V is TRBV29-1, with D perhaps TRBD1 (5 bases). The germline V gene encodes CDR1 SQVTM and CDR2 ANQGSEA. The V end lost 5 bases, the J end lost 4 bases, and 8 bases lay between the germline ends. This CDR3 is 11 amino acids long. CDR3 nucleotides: TGCAGCGTTAGGGGTACCACTGAAGCTTTCTTT. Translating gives CSVRGTTEAFF.

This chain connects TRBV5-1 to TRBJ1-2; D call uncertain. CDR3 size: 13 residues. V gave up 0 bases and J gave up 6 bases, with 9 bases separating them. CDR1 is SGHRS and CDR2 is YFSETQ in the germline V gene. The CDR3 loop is CASSLGRDDGYTF. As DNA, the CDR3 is TGCGCCAGCAGCTTGGGCAGAGACGATGGCTACACCTTC. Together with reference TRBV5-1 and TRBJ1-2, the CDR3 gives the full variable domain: KAGVTQTPRYLIKTRGQQVTLSCSPISGHRSVSWYQQTPGQGLQFLFEYFSETQRNKGNFPGRFSGRQFSNSRSEMNVSTLELGDSALYLCASSLGRDDGYTFGSGTRLTVV.

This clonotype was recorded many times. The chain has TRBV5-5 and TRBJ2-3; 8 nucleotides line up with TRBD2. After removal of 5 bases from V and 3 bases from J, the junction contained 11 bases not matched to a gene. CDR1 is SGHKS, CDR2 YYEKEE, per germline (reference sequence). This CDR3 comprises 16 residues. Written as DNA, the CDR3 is TGTGCCAGCAGGTACGGACTAGCTTCGGCGACAGATACGCAGTATTTT. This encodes CASRYGLASATDTQYF.

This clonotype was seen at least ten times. The CDR3 DNA follows: TGCAGTGCTCCCGACAGGGGCGGCAAAGAGACCCAGTACTTC. Translation: CSAPDRGGKETQYF. The genes are TRBV20-1 and TRBJ2-5; 8 bases map to TRBD1. Losses at the gene ends were 5 bases for V and 3 bases for J; bases not matched to a gene: 8. The CDR3 has 14 amino acids. CDR1 is DFQATT and CDR2 is SNEGSKA in the germline V gene (reference sequence).

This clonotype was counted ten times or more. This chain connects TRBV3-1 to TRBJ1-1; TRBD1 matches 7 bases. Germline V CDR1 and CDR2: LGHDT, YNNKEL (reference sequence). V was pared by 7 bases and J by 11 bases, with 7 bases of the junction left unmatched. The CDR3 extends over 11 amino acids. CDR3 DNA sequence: TGTGCCAGCACAAAGGGGGCGCGCGCTTTCTTT. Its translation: CASTKGARAFF.

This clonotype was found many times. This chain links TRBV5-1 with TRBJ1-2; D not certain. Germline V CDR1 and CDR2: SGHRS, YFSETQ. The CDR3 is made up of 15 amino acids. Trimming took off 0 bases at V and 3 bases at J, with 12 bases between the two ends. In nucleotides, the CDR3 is TGCGCCAGCAGCTTGGGGTTCGGGGTGCACTATGGCTACACCTTC. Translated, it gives CASSLGFGVHYGYTF.

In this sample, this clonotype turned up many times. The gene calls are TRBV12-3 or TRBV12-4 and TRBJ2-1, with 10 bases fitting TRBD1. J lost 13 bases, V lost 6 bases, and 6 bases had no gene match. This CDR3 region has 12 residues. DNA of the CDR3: TGTGCCAGCAGCCACGGACAGGGGGTTCAGTTCTTC. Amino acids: CASSHGQGVQFF.

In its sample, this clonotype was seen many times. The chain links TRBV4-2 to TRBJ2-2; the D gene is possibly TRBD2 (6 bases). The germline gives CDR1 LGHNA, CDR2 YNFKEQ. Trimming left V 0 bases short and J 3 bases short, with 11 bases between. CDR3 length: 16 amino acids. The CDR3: CASSQDNAGYTGELFF. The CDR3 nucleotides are TGTGCCAGCAGCCAAGATAATGCGGGGTACACCGGGGAGCTGTTTTTT.

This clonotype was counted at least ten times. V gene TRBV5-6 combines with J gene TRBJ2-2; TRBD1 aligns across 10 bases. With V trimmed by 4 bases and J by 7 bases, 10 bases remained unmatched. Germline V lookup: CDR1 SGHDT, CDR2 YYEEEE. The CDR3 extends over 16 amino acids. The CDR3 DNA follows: TGTGCCAGCAGCCAGACCGGGACAGGGGATTTCGGGGAGCTGTTTTTT. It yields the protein CASSQTGTGDFGELFF.

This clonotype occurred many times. The DNA for the CDR3 is TGTGCCAGCAGTGAAAACCTCAACTATGGCTACACCTTC. Amino acid sequence: CASSENLNYGYTF. This sequence joins TRBV6-1 and TRBJ1-2, with D hard to call. The CDR3 consists of 13 residues. Germline CDR1 and CDR2: MNHNS and SASEGT. The ends were cut back, 2 bases at V and 2 bases at J, with 6 bases in the middle.

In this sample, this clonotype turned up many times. CDR3 protein: CSAGAIRDRGQPQHF. CDR3 DNA: TGCAGTGCTGGAGCGATCCGGGACAGGGGACAGCCCCAGCATTTT. V usage is TRBV20-1 and J usage is TRBJ1-5, with 10 bases matching TRBD1. Trimming cost V 5 bases and J 7 bases; bases outside gene matches: 11. Germline loops: CDR1 DFQATT, CDR2 SNEGSKA (reference sequence). The CDR3 length is 15 residues.

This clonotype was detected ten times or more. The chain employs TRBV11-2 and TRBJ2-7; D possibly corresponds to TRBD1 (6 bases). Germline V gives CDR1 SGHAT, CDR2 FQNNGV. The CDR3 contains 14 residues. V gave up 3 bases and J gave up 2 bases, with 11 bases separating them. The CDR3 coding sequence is TGTGCCAGCAGCTTCCGGGACATGCCCTACGAGCAGTACTTC. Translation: CASSFRDMPYEQYF.

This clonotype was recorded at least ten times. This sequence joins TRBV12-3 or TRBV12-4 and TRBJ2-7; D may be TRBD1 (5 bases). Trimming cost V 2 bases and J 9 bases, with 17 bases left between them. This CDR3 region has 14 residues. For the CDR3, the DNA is TGTGCCAGCAGTTTATCAGGGCTCGGCAGGGCGCAGTACTTC. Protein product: CASSLSGLGRAQYF.

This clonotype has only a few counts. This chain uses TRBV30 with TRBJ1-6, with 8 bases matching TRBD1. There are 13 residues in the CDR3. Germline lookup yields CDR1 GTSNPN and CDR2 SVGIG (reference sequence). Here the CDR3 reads CVVGTGANSPLHF. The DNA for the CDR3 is TGTGTCGTGGGGACAGGAGCTAATTCACCCCTCCACTTT.

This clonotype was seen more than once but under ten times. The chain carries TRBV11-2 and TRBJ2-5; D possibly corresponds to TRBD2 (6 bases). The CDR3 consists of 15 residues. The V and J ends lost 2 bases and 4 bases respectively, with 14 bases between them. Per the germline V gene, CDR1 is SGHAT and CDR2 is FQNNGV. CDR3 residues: CASSLSSAGGETQYF. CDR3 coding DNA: TGTGCCAGCAGCTTATCTAGCGCCGGGGGAGAGACCCAGTACTTC.

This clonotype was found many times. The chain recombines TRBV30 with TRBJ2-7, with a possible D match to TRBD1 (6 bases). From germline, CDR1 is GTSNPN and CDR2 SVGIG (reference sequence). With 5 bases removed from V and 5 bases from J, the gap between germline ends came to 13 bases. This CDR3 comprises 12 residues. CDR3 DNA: TGTGCCTGGGCCCAGGGGTTCCACGAGCAGTACTTC. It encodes CAWAQGFHEQYF.